This T cell receptor (beta chain) derives from a study of CD8+ T cells in alopecia areata. This clone was counted a few times. The CDR3 loop spans 12 amino acids. Germline V lookup: CDR1 MNHEY, CDR2 SVGAGI. V was pared by 2 bases and J by 8 bases, with 9 bases between. T lymphocytes (CD4+ and CD8+) were sorted from PBMCs. Sequencing relied on a cDNA template that was reverse transcribed from extracted RNA. The data were produced by immunoSEQ multiplex PCR, yet TCRdb's version contains in-frame clones alone and is incomplete. The sample records some 130,000 clones, 45% to 60% being singletons. V and J are TRBV6-5 and TRBJ1-1; no firm D call. This receptor was taken from a human donor with alopecia areata. This specimen was CD4+ T cells sorted from blood, taken at week 0. The CDR3 reads CASSYRGREAFF. The CDR3 bases are TGTGCCAGCAGTTACCGCGGGCGGGAAGCTTTCTTT.